Each of the 6 T cell receptor beta chains below was sequenced from the same sample in a study of cytotoxic CD8 clonotypes in ibrutinib-treated CLL. The protocol was immunoSEQ multiplex PCR, while the TCRdb copy is restricted to in-frame clones and leaves out a portion. The profile shows some 300,000 clones, around four fifths of them singletons. The sample was PBMCs, taken before ibrutinib treatment. Receptor source: a human donor with chronic lymphocytic leukemia.

The CDR3 coding sequence is TGCGCCAGCATGGTACTGGGGTACAATGAGCAGTTCTTC. Translated, it gives CASMVLGYNEQFF. The chain links TRBV10-2 to TRBJ2-1; no firm D call. There are 13 residues in the CDR3. V shed 7 bases and J shed 4 bases, with 11 bases lying between them. Germline CDR1 WSHSY, CDR2 SAAADI.

V gene TRBV28 combines with J gene TRBJ2-1; 9 bases align to TRBD1. The CDR3 is made up of 15 amino acids. Germline trimming cut 8 bases from V and 9 bases from J; bases unmatched to any gene: 14. CDR1 and CDR2 (germline): MDHEN, SYDVKM. The CDR3 DNA is TGTGCCAGCCTCCCCCCGGACAGGGGTATCCTTGAGCAGTTCTTC. Translating it yields CASLPPDRGILEQFF.

The table lists this clone with a count of one. The chain joins TRBV10-3 to TRBJ2-7, with TRBD1 matching over 8 bases. Germline CDR1 and CDR2: ENHRY and SYGVKD. Trimming took 6 bases from V and 0 from J; bases not matched to a gene: 4. The length of the CDR3 is 14 residues. For the CDR3, the DNA is TGTGCCATCAGGGGGGACAGGAGCTCCTACGAGCAGTACTTC. Translation gives CAIRGDRSSYEQYF.

The chain combines TRBV5-6 with TRBJ2-3, with D hard to call. The CDR3 has 13 residues. Germline CDR1 is SGHDT and CDR2 is YYEEEE. V was cut by 1 base and J by 0 bases, with 3 bases left in between. The CDR3 sequence: CASSLTSTDTQYF. The CDR3 DNA sequence: TGTGCCAGCAGCTTGACTAGCACAGATACGCAGTATTTT.

The chain employs TRBV18 and TRBJ2-2, with D perhaps given as TRBD1 or TRBD2 (5 bases each). V lost 4 bases and J lost 3, with 12 bases in between. Germline lookup yields CDR1 KGHSH and CDR2 LQKENI. The CDR3 runs to 15 residues. CDR3 bases: TGTGCCAGCTCACAGGGCCAGGGAGACACCGGGGAGCTGTTTTTT. This gives the protein CASSQGQGDTGELFF. The complete variable domain, with remaining parts taken from reference TRBV18 and TRBJ2-2, reads NAGVMQNPRHLVRRRGQEARLRCSPMKGHSHVYWYRQLPEEGLKFMVYLQKENIIDESGMPKERFSAEFPKEGPSILRIQQVVRGDSAAYFCASSQGQGDTGELFFGEGSRLTVL.

The genes are TRBV30 and TRBJ1-2; 9 bases match TRBD1. Germline trimming cut 5 bases from V and 8 bases from J; bases unmatched to any gene: 3. This CDR3 is built from 11 residues. The germline CDR1 and CDR2 sequences are GTSNPN and SVGIG (reference sequence). The CDR3 sequence is CAWGTGRGYTF. The CDR3 DNA sequence: TGTGCCTGGGGGACAGGGCGAGGCTACACCTTC.